The present entry profiles one T cell receptor beta chain with its context. The target antigen is unknown. The source of the sample is a study of T-cell reconstitution after alpha-beta-depleted transplantation in children. General observations from the study: Certain patients had high TCRbeta diversity at day 60, and it came from recipient T cells and thymic progenitors that survived. Several hundred expanded graft clones reportedly gave rise to the alpha-beta T cells present about two months after transplant. Newly produced T cells mostly provided counts and TCRbeta diversity after one year, as hyperexpanded clones declined.

TCRbeta library construction was performed incorporating unique molecular identifiers. TCRdb reprocessed the PCR reads with MiXCR, giving one entry per CDR3 protein. The table has roughly 420,000 distinct CDR3 sequences, 15% to 20% seen once. This CDR3 spans 14 amino acids. With 1 base removed from V and 3 bases from J, the gap between germline ends came to 10 bases. This clonotype was obtained from a boy under two years old who had a stem cell transplant for Wiskott-Aldrich syndrome, so the T cells may come from the graft donor. This chain links TRBV12-3 or TRBV12-4 with TRBJ2-7; tentatively, D is TRBD1 (5 bases). The sequencing here drew on PBMCs, mostly from graft donor cells, taken 360 days after TCRalphabeta/CD19-depleted stem cell transplant. The chain's CDR3 is CASSLVSGYYEQYF. In nucleotides, the CDR3 is TGTGCCAGCAGTTTAGTGTCAGGGTACTACGAGCAGTACTTC.